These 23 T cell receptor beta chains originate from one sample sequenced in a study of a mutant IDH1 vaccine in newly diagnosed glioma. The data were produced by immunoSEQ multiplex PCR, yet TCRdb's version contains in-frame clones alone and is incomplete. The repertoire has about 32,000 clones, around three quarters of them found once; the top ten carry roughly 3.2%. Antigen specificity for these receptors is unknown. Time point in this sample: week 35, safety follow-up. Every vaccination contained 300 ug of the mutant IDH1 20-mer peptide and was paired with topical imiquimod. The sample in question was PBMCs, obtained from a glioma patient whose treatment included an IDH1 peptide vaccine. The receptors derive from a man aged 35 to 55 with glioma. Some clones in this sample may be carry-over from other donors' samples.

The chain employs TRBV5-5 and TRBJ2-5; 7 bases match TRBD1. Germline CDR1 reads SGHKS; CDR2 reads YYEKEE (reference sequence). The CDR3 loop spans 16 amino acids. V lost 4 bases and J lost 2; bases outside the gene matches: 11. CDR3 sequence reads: CASSPGQKIKQETQYF. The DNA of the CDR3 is TGTGCCAGCAGCCCGGGACAGAAAATTAAACAAGAGACCCAGTACTTC.

The CDR3 nucleotides are TGTGCCAGCAGCGTAGCGGGGACTAGCCTTCAAGAGCAGTACTTC. This sequence encodes CASSVAGTSLQEQYF. This chain joins TRBV9 and TRBJ2-7; 9 nucleotides align to TRBD2. CDR3 length: 15 amino acids. CDR1 is SGDLS and CDR2 is YYNGEE in the germline V gene. The V gene end was trimmed by 0 bases and the J gene end by 7 bases; junction bases not matched to a gene: 8.

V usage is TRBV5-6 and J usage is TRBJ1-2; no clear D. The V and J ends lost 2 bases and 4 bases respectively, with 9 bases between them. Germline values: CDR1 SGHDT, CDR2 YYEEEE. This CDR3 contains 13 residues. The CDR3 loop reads CASSFSGSYGYTF. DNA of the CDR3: TGTGCCAGCAGCTTTTCGGGAAGCTATGGCTACACCTTC.

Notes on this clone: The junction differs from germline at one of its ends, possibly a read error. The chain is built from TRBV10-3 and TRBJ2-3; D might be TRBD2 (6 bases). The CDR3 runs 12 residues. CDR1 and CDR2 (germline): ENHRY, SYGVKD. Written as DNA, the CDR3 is TGTGCCATCAGTACTAGCACTGATACGCAGTATTTT. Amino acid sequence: CAISTSTDTQYF.

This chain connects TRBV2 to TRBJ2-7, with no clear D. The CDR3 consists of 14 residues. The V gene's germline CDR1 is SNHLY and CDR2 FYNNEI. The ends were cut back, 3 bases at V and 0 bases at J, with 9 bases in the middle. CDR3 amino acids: CASSDAQSSYEQYF. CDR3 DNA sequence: TGTGCCAGCAGTGACGCCCAGAGCTCCTACGAGCAGTACTTC.

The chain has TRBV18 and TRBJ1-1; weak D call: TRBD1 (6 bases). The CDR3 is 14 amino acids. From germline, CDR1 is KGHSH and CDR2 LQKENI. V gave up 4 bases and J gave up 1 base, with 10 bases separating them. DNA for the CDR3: TGTGCCAGCTCACAAGGGGGGAGGAACACTGAAGCTTTCTTT. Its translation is CASSQGGRNTEAFF.

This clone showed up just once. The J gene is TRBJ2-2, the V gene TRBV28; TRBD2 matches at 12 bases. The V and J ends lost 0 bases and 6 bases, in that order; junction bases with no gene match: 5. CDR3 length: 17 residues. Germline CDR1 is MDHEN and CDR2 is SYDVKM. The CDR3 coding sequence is TGTGCCAGCAGTTTATGGTCCCTAGCGGGGGGGCCCGGGGAGCTGTTTTTT. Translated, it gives CASSLWSLAGGPGELFF.

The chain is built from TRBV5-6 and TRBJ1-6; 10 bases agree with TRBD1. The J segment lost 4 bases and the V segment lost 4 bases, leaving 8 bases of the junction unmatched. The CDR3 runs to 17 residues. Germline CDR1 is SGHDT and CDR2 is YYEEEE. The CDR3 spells CASSGGQGSGYNSPLHF. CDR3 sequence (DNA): TGTGCCAGCAGCGGGGGACAGGGGTCGGGATATAATTCACCCCTCCACTTT.

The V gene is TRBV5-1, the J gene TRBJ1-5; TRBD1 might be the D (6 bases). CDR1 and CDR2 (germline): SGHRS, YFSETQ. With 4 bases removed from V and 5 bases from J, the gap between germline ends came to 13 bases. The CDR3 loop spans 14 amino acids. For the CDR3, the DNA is TGCGCCAGCAGCCCGGACAGCAGTTATCAGCCCCAGCATTTT. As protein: CASSPDSSYQPQHF.

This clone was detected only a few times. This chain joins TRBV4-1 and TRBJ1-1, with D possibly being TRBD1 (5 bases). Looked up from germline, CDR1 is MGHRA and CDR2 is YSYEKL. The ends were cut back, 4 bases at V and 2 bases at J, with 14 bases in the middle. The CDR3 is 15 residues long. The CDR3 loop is CASSPKGLSNTEAFF. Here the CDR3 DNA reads TGCGCCAGCAGCCCAAAGGGACTCTCCAACACTGAAGCTTTCTTT.

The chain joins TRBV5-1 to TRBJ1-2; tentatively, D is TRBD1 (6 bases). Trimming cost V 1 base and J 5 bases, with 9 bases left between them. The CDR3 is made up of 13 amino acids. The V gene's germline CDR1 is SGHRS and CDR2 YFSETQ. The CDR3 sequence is CASSLLGGYGYTF. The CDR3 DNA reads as TGCGCCAGCAGCTTGCTAGGGGGTTATGGCTACACCTTC.

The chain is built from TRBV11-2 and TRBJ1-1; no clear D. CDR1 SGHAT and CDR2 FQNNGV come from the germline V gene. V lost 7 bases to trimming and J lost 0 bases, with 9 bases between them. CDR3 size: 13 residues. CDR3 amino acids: CASKSGLNTEAFF. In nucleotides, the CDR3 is TGTGCCAGCAAATCCGGGCTGAACACTGAAGCTTTCTTT.

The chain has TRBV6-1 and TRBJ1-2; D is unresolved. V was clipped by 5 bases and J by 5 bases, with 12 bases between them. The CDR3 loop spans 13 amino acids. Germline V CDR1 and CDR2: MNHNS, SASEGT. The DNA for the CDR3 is TGTGCCAGCAGTCTCGGAAGGAAGTATGGCTACACCTTC. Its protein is CASSLGRKYGYTF.

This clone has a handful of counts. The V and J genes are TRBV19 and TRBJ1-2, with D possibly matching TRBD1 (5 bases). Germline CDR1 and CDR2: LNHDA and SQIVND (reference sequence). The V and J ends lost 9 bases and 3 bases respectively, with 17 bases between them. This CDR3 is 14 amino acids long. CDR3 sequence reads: CASTRGGSDYGYTF. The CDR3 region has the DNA TGTGCCAGCACTAGGGGAGGGTCTGACTATGGCTACACCTTC.

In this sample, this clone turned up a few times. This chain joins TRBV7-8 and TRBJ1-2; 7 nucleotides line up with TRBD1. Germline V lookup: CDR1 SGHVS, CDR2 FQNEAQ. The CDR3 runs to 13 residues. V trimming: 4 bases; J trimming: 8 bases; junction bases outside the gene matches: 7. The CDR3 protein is CASSSEPGGGYTF. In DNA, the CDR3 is TGTGCCAGCAGCTCAGAGCCAGGGGGGGGCTACACCTTC.

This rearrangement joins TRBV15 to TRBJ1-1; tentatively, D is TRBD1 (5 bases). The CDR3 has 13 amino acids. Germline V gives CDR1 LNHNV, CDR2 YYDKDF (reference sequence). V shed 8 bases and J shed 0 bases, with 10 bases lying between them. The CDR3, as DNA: TGTGCCACCGGGTGGGGCGTGAACACTGAAGCTTTCTTT. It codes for CATGWGVNTEAFF.

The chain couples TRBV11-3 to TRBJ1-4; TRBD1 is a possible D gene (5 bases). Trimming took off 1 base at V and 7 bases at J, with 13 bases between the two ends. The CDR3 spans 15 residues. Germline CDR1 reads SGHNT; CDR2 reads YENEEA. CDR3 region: CASSLVTGRSEKLFF. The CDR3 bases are TGTGCCAGCAGCTTAGTTACAGGCCGGAGTGAAAAACTGTTTTTT.

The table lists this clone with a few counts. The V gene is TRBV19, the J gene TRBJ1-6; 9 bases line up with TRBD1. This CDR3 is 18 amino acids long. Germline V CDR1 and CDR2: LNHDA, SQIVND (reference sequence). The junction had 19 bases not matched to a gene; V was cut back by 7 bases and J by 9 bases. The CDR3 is CASTKLLPGQGSGSPLHF. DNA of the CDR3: TGTGCCAGTACCAAATTGCTCCCGGGACAGGGTTCGGGTTCACCCCTCCACTTT.

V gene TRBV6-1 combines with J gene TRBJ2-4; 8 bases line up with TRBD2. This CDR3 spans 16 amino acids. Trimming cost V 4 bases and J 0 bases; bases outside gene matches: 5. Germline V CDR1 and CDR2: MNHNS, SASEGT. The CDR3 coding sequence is TGTGCCAGCAGTGCCCCGGGAGGGATAGCCAAAAACATTCAGTACTTC. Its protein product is CASSAPGGIAKNIQYF.

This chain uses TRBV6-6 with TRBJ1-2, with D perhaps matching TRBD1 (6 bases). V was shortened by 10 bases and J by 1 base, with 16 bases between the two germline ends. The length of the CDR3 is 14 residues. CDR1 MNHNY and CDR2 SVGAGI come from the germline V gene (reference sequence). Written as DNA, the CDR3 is TGTGCCATCCGGGACACCGCCTTTAACTATGGCTACACCTTC. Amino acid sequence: CAIRDTAFNYGYTF.

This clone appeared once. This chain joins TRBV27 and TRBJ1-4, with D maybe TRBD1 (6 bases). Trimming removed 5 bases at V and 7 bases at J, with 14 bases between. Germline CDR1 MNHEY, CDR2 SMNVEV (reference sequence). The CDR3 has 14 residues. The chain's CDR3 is CASSGGGLSEKLFF. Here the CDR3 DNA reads TGTGCCAGCAGTGGCGGGGGCTTAAGTGAAAAACTGTTTTTT.

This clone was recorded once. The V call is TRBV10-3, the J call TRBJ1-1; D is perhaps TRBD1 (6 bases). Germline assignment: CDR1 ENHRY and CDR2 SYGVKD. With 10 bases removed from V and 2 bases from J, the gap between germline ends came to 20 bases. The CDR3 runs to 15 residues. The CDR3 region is CATLEPGHLNTEAFF. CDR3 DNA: TGTGCCACCTTAGAACCGGGACACCTAAACACTGAAGCTTTCTTT.

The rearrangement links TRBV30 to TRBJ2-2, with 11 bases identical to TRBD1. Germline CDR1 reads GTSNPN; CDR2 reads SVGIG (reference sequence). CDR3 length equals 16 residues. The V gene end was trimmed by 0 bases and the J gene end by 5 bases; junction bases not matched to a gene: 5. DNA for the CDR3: TGTGCCTGGAGTGTGGACAGGGGGCGGGGGACCGGGGAGCTGTTTTTT. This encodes CAWSVDRGRGTGELFF.